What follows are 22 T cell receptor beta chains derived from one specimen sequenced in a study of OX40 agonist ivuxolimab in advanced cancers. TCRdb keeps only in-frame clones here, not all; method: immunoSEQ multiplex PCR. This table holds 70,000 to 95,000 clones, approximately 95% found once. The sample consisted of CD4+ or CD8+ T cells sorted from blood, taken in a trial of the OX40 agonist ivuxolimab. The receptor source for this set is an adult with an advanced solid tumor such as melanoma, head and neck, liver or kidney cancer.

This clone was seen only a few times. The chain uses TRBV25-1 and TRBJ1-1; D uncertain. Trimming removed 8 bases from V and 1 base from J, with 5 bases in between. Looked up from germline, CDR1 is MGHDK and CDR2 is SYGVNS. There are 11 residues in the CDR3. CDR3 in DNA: TGTGCCAGCTCACCGAACACTGAAGCTTTCTTT. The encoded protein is CASSPNTEAFF.

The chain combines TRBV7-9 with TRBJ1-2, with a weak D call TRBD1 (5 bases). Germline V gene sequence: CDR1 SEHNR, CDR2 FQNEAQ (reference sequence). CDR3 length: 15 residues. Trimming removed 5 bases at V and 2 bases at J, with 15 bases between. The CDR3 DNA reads TGTGCCAGCAGCCCCGGGTTGGGGGACAACTATGGCTACACCTTC. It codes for CASSPGLGDNYGYTF.

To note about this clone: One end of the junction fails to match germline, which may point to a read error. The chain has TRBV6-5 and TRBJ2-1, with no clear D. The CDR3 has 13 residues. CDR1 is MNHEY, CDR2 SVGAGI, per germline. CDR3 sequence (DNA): TGTACCAGCAGTTACCTTGCGTTCCATGAGCAGTTCTTC. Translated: CTSSYLAFHEQFF.

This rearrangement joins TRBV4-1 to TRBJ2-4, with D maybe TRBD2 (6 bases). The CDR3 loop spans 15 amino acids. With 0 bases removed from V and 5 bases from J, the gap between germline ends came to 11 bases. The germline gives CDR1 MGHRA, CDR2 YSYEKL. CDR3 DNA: TGCGCCAGCAGCCAAGATCTTTGGGGGGAAAACATTCAGTACTTC. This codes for CASSQDLWGENIQYF.

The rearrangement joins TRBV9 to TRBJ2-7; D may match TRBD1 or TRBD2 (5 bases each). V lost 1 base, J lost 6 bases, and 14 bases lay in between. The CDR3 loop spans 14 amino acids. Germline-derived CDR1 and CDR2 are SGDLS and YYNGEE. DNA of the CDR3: TGTGCCAGCAGCGTACGAGGGGCCGATCTCGAGCAGTACTTC. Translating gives CASSVRGADLEQYF.

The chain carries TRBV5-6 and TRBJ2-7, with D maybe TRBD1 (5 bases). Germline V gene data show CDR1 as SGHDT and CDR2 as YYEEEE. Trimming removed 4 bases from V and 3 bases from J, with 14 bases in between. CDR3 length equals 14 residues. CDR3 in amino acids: CASSPGQTDYEQYF. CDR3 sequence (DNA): TGTGCCAGCAGCCCCGGGCAGACAGACTACGAGCAGTACTTC. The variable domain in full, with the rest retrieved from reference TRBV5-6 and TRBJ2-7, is DAGVTQSPTHLIKTRGQQVTLRCSPKSGHDTVSWYQQALGQGPQFIFQYYEEEERQRGNFPDRFSGHQFPNYSSELNVNALLLGDSALYLCASSPGQTDYEQYFGPGTRLTVT.

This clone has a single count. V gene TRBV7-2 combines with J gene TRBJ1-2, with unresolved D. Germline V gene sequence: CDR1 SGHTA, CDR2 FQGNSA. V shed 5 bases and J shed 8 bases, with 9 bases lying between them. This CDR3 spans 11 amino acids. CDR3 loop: CASSAMGGYTF. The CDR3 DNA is TGTGCCAGCAGCGCTATGGGGGGCTACACCTTC.

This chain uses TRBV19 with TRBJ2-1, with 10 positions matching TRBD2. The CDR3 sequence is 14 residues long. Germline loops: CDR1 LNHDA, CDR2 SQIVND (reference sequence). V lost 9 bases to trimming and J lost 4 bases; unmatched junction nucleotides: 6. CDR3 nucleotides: TGTGCCAGCGCGTTACTAGCGGGATACAATGAGCAGTTCTTC. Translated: CASALLAGYNEQFF.

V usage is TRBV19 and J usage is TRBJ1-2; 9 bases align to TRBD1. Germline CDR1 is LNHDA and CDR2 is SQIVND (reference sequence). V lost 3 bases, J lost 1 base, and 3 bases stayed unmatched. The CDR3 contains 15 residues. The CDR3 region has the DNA TGTGCCAGTAGTATTGGACAGGGGATTAACTATGGCTACACCTTC. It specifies CASSIGQGINYGYTF.

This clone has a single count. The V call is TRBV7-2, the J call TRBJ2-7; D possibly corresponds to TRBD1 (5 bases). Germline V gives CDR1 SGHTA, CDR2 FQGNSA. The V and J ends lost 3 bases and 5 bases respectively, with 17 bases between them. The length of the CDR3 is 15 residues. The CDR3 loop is CASSFPQTAMDEQYF. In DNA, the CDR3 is TGTGCCAGCAGCTTTCCTCAGACAGCTATGGACGAGCAGTACTTC.

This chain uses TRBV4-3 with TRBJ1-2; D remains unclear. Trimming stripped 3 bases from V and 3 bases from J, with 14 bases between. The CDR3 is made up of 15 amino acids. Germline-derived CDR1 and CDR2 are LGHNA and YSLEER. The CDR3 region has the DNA TGCGCCAGCAGCCAGGCCCACAGAAGAGACTATGGCTACACCTTC. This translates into CASSQAHRRDYGYTF.

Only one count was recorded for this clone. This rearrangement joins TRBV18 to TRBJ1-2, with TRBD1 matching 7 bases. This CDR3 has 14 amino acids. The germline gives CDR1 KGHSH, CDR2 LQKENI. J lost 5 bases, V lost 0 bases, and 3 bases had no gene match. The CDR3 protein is CASSPPGGFYGYTF. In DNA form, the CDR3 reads TGTGCCAGCTCACCACCAGGGGGCTTTTATGGCTACACCTTC.

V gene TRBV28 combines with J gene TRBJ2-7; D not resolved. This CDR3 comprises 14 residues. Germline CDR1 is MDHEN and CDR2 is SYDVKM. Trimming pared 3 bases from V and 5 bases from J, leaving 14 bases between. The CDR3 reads CASSFPYLVHEQYF. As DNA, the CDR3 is TGTGCCAGCAGTTTCCCCTACCTCGTCCACGAGCAGTACTTC.

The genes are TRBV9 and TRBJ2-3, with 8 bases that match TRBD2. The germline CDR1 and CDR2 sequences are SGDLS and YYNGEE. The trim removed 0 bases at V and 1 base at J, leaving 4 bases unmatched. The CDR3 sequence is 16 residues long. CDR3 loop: CASSVGGSGGTDTQYF. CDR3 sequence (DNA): TGTGCCAGCAGCGTAGGGGGTAGCGGGGGCACAGATACGCAGTATTTT.

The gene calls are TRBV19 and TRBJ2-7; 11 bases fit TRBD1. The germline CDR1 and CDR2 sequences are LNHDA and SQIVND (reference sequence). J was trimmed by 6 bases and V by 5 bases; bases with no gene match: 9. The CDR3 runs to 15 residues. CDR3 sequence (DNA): TGTGCCAGTAGTGTATCAGGGACAGGGGGGTCCGAGCAGTACTTC. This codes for CASSVSGTGGSEQYF.

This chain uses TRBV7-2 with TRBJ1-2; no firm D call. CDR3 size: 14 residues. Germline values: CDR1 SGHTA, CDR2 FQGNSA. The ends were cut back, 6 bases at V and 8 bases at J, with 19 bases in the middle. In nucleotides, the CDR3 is TGTGCCAGCAGACCGACCAGTGATGGTGGGGGCTACACCTTC. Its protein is CASRPTSDGGGYTF.

Here the CDR3 reads CSVVRGGEQYF. CDR3 coding DNA: TGCAGCGTAGTGAGGGGGGGCGAGCAGTACTTC. The chain recombines TRBV29-1 with TRBJ2-7, with a possible D match to TRBD2 (7 bases). V gave up 6 bases and J gave up 6 bases, with 12 bases separating them. There are 11 residues in the CDR3. The V gene's germline CDR1 is SQVTM and CDR2 ANQGSEA.

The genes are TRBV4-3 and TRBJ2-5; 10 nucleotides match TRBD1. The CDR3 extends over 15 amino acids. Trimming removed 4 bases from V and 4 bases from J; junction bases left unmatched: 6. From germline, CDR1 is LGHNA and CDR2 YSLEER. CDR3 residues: CASSPGQGSGETQYF. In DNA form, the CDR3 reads TGCGCCAGCAGCCCGGGACAGGGGAGTGGAGAGACCCAGTACTTC.

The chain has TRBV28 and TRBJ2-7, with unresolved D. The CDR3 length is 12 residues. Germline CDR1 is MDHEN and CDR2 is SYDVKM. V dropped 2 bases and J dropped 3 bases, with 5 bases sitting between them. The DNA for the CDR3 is TGTGCCAGCAGTTTACGACTCTACGAGCAGTACTTC. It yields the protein CASSLRLYEQYF. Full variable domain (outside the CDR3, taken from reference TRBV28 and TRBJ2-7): DVKVTQSSRYLVKRTGEKVFLECVQDMDHENMFWYRQDPGLGLRLIYFSYDVKMKEKGDIPEGYSVSREKKERFSLILESASTNQTSMYLCASSLRLYEQYFGPGTRLTVT.

In DNA, the CDR3 is TGTGCCAGCAGCCAAGGATGGCGGGAGCGCCCCGAGGGCGGTGAGCAGTTCTTC. It translates to CASSQGWRERPEGGEQFF. V usage is TRBV4-2 and J usage is TRBJ2-1; 7 nucleotides line up with TRBD2. CDR1 and CDR2 from the germline V gene are LGHNA and YNFKEQ. CDR3 length: 18 residues. V trimming: 1 base; J trimming: 9 bases; junction bases outside the gene matches: 18.

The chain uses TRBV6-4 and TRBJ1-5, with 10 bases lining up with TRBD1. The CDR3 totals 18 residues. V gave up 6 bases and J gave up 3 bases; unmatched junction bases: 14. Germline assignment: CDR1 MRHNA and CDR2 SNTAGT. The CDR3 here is CASSVPGQGSFLNQPQHF. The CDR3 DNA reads TGTGCCAGCAGCGTGCCGGGACAGGGGTCTTTTCTCAATCAGCCCCAGCATTTT.

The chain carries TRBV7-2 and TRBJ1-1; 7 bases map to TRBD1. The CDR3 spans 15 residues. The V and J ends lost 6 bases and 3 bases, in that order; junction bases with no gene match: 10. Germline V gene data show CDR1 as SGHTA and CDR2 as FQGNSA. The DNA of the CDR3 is TGTGCCAGCAGTCTCCGGGACAGCATTTACACTGAAGCTTTCTTT. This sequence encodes CASSLRDSIYTEAFF.